The clone carrying this TCR beta chain was counted a single time. Antigen unknown. The CDR3 is made up of 15 amino acids. V gave up 6 bases and J gave up 1 base; unmatched junction bases: 4. Looked up from germline, CDR1 is SGHTA and CDR2 is FQGNSA. These data originate in a study of OX40 agonist ivuxolimab in advanced cancers. Study-wide context: Patients got intravenous ivuxolimab at 0.01 to 10 mg/kg every 2 weeks. Study results and caveats: Within 6 weeks, CD4+ and CD8+ blood T cells expanded clonally at 0.1 to 3.0 mg/kg.

Measured with immunoSEQ multiplex PCR; TCRdb has only the in-frame clones, and not every one. This sample has over 75,000 clones, with roughly 90% found just once. The specimen was CD4+ or CD8+ T cells sorted from blood, collected in a trial of the OX40 agonist ivuxolimab. J is TRBJ2-2 and V is TRBV7-2; 8 positions agree with TRBD1. This TCR was recovered from an adult with an advanced solid tumor such as melanoma, head and neck, liver or kidney cancer. The CDR3 loop is CASSLDRGNTGELFF. The CDR3, as DNA: TGTGCCAGCAGTCTCGACAGGGGGAACACCGGGGAGCTGTTTTTT.